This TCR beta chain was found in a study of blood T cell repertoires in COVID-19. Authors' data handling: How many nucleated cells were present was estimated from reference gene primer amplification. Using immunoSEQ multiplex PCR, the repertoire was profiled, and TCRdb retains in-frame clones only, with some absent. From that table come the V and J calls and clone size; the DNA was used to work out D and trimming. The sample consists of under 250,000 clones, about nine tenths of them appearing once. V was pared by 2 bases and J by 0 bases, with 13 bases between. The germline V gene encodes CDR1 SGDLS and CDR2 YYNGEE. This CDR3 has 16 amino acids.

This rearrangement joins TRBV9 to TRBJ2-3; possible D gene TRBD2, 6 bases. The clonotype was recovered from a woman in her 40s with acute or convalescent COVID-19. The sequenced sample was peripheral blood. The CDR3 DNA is TGTGCCAGCAGCGTCGTCGGCGGGGCGAGCACAGATACGCAGTATTTT. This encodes CASSVVGGASTDTQYF.